This T cell receptor beta chain was recovered during a study of a mutant IDH1 vaccine in newly diagnosed glioma. Whole-study context: Former treatment meant radiotherapy, temozolomide, or both; the majority had gotten both.

Time point meaning: baseline, week 1 (first vaccination visit). The sample's treatment: pre-vaccination baseline after standard-of-care therapy. The astrocytomas were IDH1-mutant, ATRX-negative, and WHO grade 3 or 4. Data came from immunoSEQ multiplex PCR; TCRdb stores just in-frame clones and leaves some out. The sample has tens of thousands of clones, about 83% seen once. Note on this clone: Its antigen remains unidentified.

In germline, CDR1 is SGDLS, CDR2 YYNGEE. V was clipped by 4 bases and J by 3 bases; unmatched bases: 8. The CDR3 is 16 amino acids. Study-wide results and caveats: Seemingly, pseudoprogression had no relation to changes in the top peripheral T cell clonotypes. A vaccine-induced immune response developed in more than 85% of the patients.

This chain links TRBV9 with TRBJ2-3; the match to TRBD2 covers 10 bases. The sequencing used PBMCs, collected from a glioma patient treated with radiotherapy, temozolomide or both. The sequence derives from a woman between 50 and 59 years old with glioma. In nucleotides, the CDR3 is TGTGCCAGCAGCCCGCAGCGGGGGGGCAGGACAGATACGCAGTATTTT. Translated: CASSPQRGGRTDTQYF.